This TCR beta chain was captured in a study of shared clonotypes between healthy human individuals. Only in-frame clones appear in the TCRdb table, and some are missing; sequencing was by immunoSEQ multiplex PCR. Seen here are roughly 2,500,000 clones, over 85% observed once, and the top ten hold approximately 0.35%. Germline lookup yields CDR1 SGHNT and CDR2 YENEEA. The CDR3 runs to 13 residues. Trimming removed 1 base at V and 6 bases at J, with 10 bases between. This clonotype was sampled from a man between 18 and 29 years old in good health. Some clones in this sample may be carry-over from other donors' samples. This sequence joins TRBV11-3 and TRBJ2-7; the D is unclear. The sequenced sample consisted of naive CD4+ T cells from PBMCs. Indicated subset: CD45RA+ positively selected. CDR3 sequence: CASSLVRSGEQYF. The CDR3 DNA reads TGTGCCAGCAGCTTAGTCCGTTCGGGCGAGCAGTACTTC.